The 28 T cell receptor beta chains presented below share a single source sample, sequenced in a study of T cell responses to AZD1222 COVID-19 vaccine. The protocol was immunoSEQ multiplex PCR, while the TCRdb copy is restricted to in-frame clones and leaves out a portion. In the table there are some 100,000 clones, approximately 90% of which are singletons. The specimen comprised peripheral blood, sampled 28 days after the second AZD1222 dose. These receptors were obtained from an adult who received the AZD1222 COVID-19 vaccine.

The V gene is TRBV5-1, the J gene TRBJ2-1; D may be TRBD1 or TRBD2 (5 bases each). The ends were cut back, 1 base at V and 5 bases at J, with 19 bases in the middle. CDR3 length equals 17 residues. CDR1 and CDR2 (germline): SGHRS, YFSETQ. CDR3 nucleotide sequence: TGCGCCAGCAGCTTGTGGGGGATTGGCTCTGCAGACAATGAGCAGTTCTTC. The encoded protein is CASSLWGIGSADNEQFF.

The J gene is TRBJ1-6, the V gene TRBV6-1; D gene unclear. V was trimmed by 1 base and J by 6 bases, leaving 1 base between them. Germline CDR1 and CDR2: MNHNS and SASEGT. The CDR3 runs 12 residues. DNA of the CDR3: TGTGCCAGCAGTGAAGTTAATTCACCCCTCCACTTT. This gives the protein CASSEVNSPLHF.

The V call is TRBV30, the J call TRBJ2-5; D ambiguous. Deletions cut 0 bases from V and 5 bases from J, with 19 bases between. Germline V CDR1 and CDR2: GTSNPN, SVGIG (reference sequence). This CDR3 has 16 amino acids. CDR3 DNA: TGTGCCTGGAGTGTAGGGCTAGGAGATTATGGGGAGACCCAGTACTTC. This sequence encodes CAWSVGLGDYGETQYF.

This rearrangement joins TRBV2 to TRBJ1-1, with D possibly TRBD1 on 5 matching bases. V lost 5 bases to trimming and J lost 3 bases, with 16 bases between them. The CDR3 has 15 residues. CDR1 is SNHLY, CDR2 FYNNEI, per germline. The CDR3 spells CASSLSGEWDTEAFF. The CDR3 bases are TGTGCCAGCAGTCTCTCGGGGGAGTGGGACACTGAAGCTTTCTTT.

The chain recombines TRBV27 with TRBJ2-7; perhaps TRBD1 as D (6 bases). The CDR3 has 13 residues. Trimming pared 2 bases from V and 6 bases from J, leaving 11 bases between. The V gene's germline CDR1 is MNHEY and CDR2 SMNVEV (reference sequence). The CDR3 DNA is TGTGCCAGCAGTTTAAACCACAGGGCCGAGCAGTACTTC. Its translation is CASSLNHRAEQYF.

This clone was seen only a few times. The rearrangement joins TRBV11-2 to TRBJ1-1, with D possibly matching TRBD1 (5 bases). CDR3 length equals 14 residues. Germline V gene data show CDR1 as SGHAT and CDR2 as FQNNGV. Between the trimmed V and J ends, which lost 0 bases and 3 bases, there was a span of 8 bases. CDR3 DNA: TGTGCCAGCAGCTTAGACGGGGGGGACACTGAAGCTTTCTTT. Translation: CASSLDGGDTEAFF.

This clone has only one observation. This rearrangement joins TRBV30 to TRBJ1-1, with D maybe TRBD1 (6 bases). The CDR3 runs 12 residues. Trimming removed 3 bases from V and 12 bases from J, with 17 bases in between. The V gene's germline CDR1 is GTSNPN and CDR2 SVGIG (reference sequence). The CDR3 region is CAWRAPGGGTFF. In nucleotides, the CDR3 is TGTGCCTGGAGGGCCCCGGGGGGGGGCACTTTCTTT.

In its sample, this clone was seen once. This chain joins TRBV30 and TRBJ1-6; maybe TRBD1 (5 bases). V dropped 5 bases and J dropped 10 bases, with 18 bases sitting between them. Germline assignment: CDR1 GTSNPN and CDR2 SVGIG (reference sequence). CDR3 length: 14 residues. CDR3 loop: CAWSPGPGPSPLHF. Here the CDR3 DNA reads TGTGCCTGGTCCCCGGGCCCGGGGCCCTCACCCCTCCACTTT.

This clone was observed once. The chain has TRBV5-1 and TRBJ1-2, with D possibly being TRBD1 (5 bases). Germline CDR1 reads SGHRS; CDR2 reads YFSETQ. Trimming removed 0 bases from V and 8 bases from J, with 14 bases in between. The CDR3 runs to 14 residues. CDR3 sequence (DNA): TGCGCCAGCAGCTTGGAAGGGACGTTGTCAGGCTACACCTTC. This translates into CASSLEGTLSGYTF.

The CDR3 region is CASQRTANYGYTF. CDR3 DNA sequence: TGTGCCAGCCAACGGACGGCTAACTATGGCTACACCTTC. The V call is TRBV19, the J call TRBJ1-2; D remains unclear. Trimming pared 9 bases from V and 0 bases from J, leaving 11 bases between. This CDR3 contains 13 residues. Per germline, CDR1 LNHDA and CDR2 SQIVND (reference sequence).

This clone was detected once. The chain joins TRBV2 to TRBJ2-1; D is undetermined. The germline V gene has CDR1 SNHLY and CDR2 FYNNEI. The CDR3 runs 13 residues. V was pared by 7 bases and J by 0 bases, with 7 bases between. The CDR3 bases are TGTGCCAGCAAGTCAGGCTCCTACAATGAGCAGTTCTTC. Translated, it gives CASKSGSYNEQFF.

This clone was detected only a few times. The identical CDR3 is also encoded by other nucleotide sequences in the sample. The chain has TRBV5-1 and TRBJ1-2, with D possibly TRBD1 on 5 matching bases. The germline V and J ends were trimmed by 0 bases and 2 bases, with 8 bases remaining between them. CDR3 size: 14 residues. Germline CDR1 and CDR2: SGHRS and YFSETQ. The CDR3 DNA follows: TGCGCCAGCAGCTTGGCGGGACTCAACTATGGCTACACCTTC. This sequence encodes CASSLAGLNYGYTF.

The chain has TRBV27 and TRBJ2-1; D remains ambiguous. Deletions cut 6 bases from V and 0 bases from J, with 9 bases between. The CDR3 sequence is 14 residues long. Germline assignment: CDR1 MNHEY and CDR2 SMNVEV (reference sequence). CDR3 residues: CASSLKSSYNEQFF. The CDR3 DNA reads as TGTGCCAGCAGCCTGAAGAGCTCCTACAATGAGCAGTTCTTC.

The gene calls are TRBV7-9 and TRBJ1-1; TRBD1 is a possible D gene (5 bases). The germline V gene encodes CDR1 SEHNR and CDR2 FQNEAQ (reference sequence). V was clipped by 4 bases and J by 3 bases, with 15 bases between them. The CDR3 sequence is 15 residues long. CDR3 bases: TGTGCCAGCAGCTCGGGCACTTTAGGGGACACTGAAGCTTTCTTT. Its translation: CASSSGTLGDTEAFF.

The CDR3 DNA reads as TGCGCCAGCAGCTCTTTCGGGACAGCCGATCTTTATGGCTACACCTTC. Translated, it gives CASSSFGTADLYGYTF. The chain recombines TRBV5-1 with TRBJ1-2; TRBD1 agrees at 7 bases. Germline loops: CDR1 SGHRS, CDR2 YFSETQ. The ends lost 3 bases at V and 5 bases at J; junction bases unmatched: 13. CDR3 length: 16 amino acids.

This chain links TRBV29-1 with TRBJ1-2, with D unclear. V was pared by 4 bases and J by 4 bases, with 13 bases between. The CDR3 contains 13 residues. Per germline, CDR1 SQVTM and CDR2 ANQGSEA. The CDR3 is CSVVDPDFYGYTF. The DNA for the CDR3 is TGCAGCGTTGTGGATCCCGATTTCTATGGCTACACCTTC. Filled out from reference TRBV29-1 and TRBJ1-2, the complete variable domain reads SAVISQKPSRDICQRGTSLTIQCQVDSQVTMMFWYRQQPGQSLTLIATANQGSEATYESGFVIDKFPISRPNLTFSTLTVSNMSPEDSSIYLCSVVDPDFYGYTFGSGTRLTVV.

The genes are TRBV5-1 and TRBJ1-3; D remains ambiguous. V was pared by 0 bases and J by 1 base, with 8 bases between. The CDR3 has 15 amino acids. Germline V gene sequence: CDR1 SGHRS, CDR2 YFSETQ. The CDR3 region is CASSLGQISGNTIYF. CDR3 nucleotides: TGCGCCAGCAGCTTGGGGCAGATTTCTGGAAACACCATATATTTT. Complete variable domain (other parts from reference TRBV5-1 and TRBJ1-3): KAGVTQTPRYLIKTRGQQVTLSCSPISGHRSVSWYQQTPGQGLQFLFEYFSETQRNKGNFPGRFSGRQFSNSRSEMNVSTLELGDSALYLCASSLGQISGNTIYFGEGSWLTVV.

V gene TRBV30 combines with J gene TRBJ1-6, with D possibly TRBD1 on 5 matching bases. The V gene's germline CDR1 is GTSNPN and CDR2 SVGIG (reference sequence). The CDR3 runs 12 residues. V was trimmed by 3 bases and J by 9 bases, leaving 9 bases between them. The CDR3 spells CAWRDNASPLHF. Here the CDR3 DNA reads TGTGCCTGGAGGGACAACGCTTCACCCCTCCACTTT.

V and J are TRBV5-6 and TRBJ1-5; weak D call: TRBD1 (6 bases). CDR3 length: 13 residues. Trimming cost V 2 bases and J 6 bases, with 9 bases left between them. Germline loops: CDR1 SGHDT, CDR2 YYEEEE. The chain's CDR3 is CASSFTGRQPQHF. CDR3 coding DNA: TGTGCCAGCAGCTTCACAGGGCGTCAGCCCCAGCATTTT.

V usage is TRBV5-1 and J usage is TRBJ1-2, with a tentative D call TRBD1 (5 bases). The CDR3 covers 15 residues. Germline V CDR1 and CDR2: SGHRS, YFSETQ. With 1 base removed from V and 2 bases from J, the gap between germline ends came to 12 bases. This chain's CDR3 is CASSLPGKGNYGYTF. The CDR3 DNA sequence: TGCGCCAGCAGCTTGCCCGGGAAGGGGAACTATGGCTACACCTTC.

The chain combines TRBV10-1 with TRBJ2-1; D unclear. Germline CDR1 and CDR2: WNHNN and SYGVQD (reference sequence). This CDR3 has 12 amino acids. V lost 6 bases and J 7 bases, leaving 10 bases between the germline ends. The CDR3 nucleotides read TGCGCCAGCAGCACCCTGGGGAATGAGCAGTTCTTC. Its translation: CASSTLGNEQFF.

This clone was seen only once. This rearrangement joins TRBV5-1 to TRBJ2-7; D is uncertain. Trimming pared 4 bases from V and 1 base from J, leaving 12 bases between. The CDR3 runs to 14 residues. Germline loops: CDR1 SGHRS, CDR2 YFSETQ. CDR3 in amino acids: CASSAEGVSYEQYF. CDR3 DNA sequence: TGCGCCAGCAGCGCGGAAGGCGTTTCCTACGAGCAGTACTTC.

The chain couples TRBV7-8 to TRBJ1-5; 11 positions agree with TRBD1. CDR1 is SGHVS and CDR2 is FQNEAQ in the germline V gene. The CDR3 consists of 16 residues. J gave up 6 bases and V 0 bases, and 4 bases lay outside the gene matches. CDR3 loop: CASSLAPGTGGQPQHF. CDR3 DNA: TGTGCCAGCAGCTTAGCGCCCGGGACAGGGGGTCAGCCCCAGCATTTT.

The rearrangement uses TRBV7-2 and TRBJ1-2, with 9 bases that match TRBD1. V trimming: 5 bases; J trimming: 7 bases; junction bases outside the gene matches: 11. Germline V gene sequence: CDR1 SGHTA, CDR2 FQGNSA. This CDR3 contains 15 residues. DNA for the CDR3: TGTGCCAGCAGCCCCGGGACAGGGACCTCTTTTGGCTACACCTTC. It translates to CASSPGTGTSFGYTF.

As regards this clone: One end of the junction does not line up with germline, which may come from a read error. This chain links TRBV4-1 with TRBJ2-4; D perhaps matches TRBD1 (6 bases). The germline CDR1 and CDR2 sequences are MGHRA and YSYEKL. This CDR3 is built from 11 residues. The CDR3 DNA follows: TGCGCCAGCAGCTTCACAGGGAAGTTGCACTTC. Its protein is CASSFTGKLHF.

This chain joins TRBV5-1 and TRBJ1-1, with D unresolved. The CDR3 covers 14 residues. Trimming cost V 0 bases and J 4 bases, with 10 bases left between them. CDR1 is SGHRS and CDR2 is YFSETQ in the germline V gene. The CDR3 region has the DNA TGCGCCAGCAGCTTGGGGGCAGAGCGCACTGAAGCTTTCTTT. It specifies CASSLGAERTEAFF.

The chain recombines TRBV12-5 with TRBJ1-6; D is possibly TRBD1 (6 bases). This CDR3 spans 16 amino acids. The germline CDR1 and CDR2 sequences are LGHNT and FRNRAP. Trimming removed 7 bases from V and 3 bases from J, with 16 bases in between. The CDR3 spells CASAPETGNYNSPLHF. CDR3 bases: TGTGCTAGTGCCCCCGAGACAGGTAACTATAATTCACCCCTCCACTTT.

The V gene is TRBV3-1 (or the pseudogene TRBV3-2), the J gene TRBJ1-2; D is unresolved. The CDR3 spans 14 residues. The V gene lost 0 bases and the J gene lost 8 bases, with 13 bases spanning the gap. Per germline, CDR1 LGHDT and CDR2 YNNKEL (reference sequence). In nucleotides, the CDR3 is TGTGCCAGCAGCCAAGATGTACAGAGAGTGGGCTACACCTTC. As protein: CASSQDVQRVGYTF.